A single TCR beta chain is shown here with its context. Its binding antigen is unknown. No base-level quality is on record; no much larger clone is a single base apart. V is clipped by 3 bases and J by 5 bases, and the sequence between their germline boundaries is 10 bases long. CDR3 length: 13 amino acids, cysteine to phenylalanine. Just CDR3 DNA is preserved here, 39 bases in frame from base 1. CDR1 SGHAT and CDR2 FQNNGV are derived from the germline V gene. The time point label on this specimen signifies: recipient (host-origin) PBMCs collected before allo-HCT. This specimen belongs to a study of tissue T cells after allogeneic stem cell transplantation (dated 2022 in TCRdb). Background on the whole study: Several adult allo-HCT recipients with steroid-refractory GVHD were prospectively enrolled in a research-autopsy study over a roughly three-year period. All GVHD patients received grafts from donors, four unmodified and three CD34-selected to deplete T cells. Gastrointestinal GVHD was present in all GVHD patients, several lines of GVHD-directed therapy were administered to all GVHD patients, and skin involvement was additionally present in about five GVHD patients. In viably preserved blood and marrow, CD3+ T cells were flow-sorted if cell numbers allowed, whereas smaller samples went directly to DNA extraction. TCR beta repertoires were profiled across many tissues obtained from research autopsies of patients with and without GVHD, as well as in mouse models of GVHD. On the human side, the study was prospective and observational, with no blinding or randomization. The paper's findings and limits, for the study overall: The study did not establish which tissue TCRs were alloreactive or antigen-specific, and some clones may have been host cells that persisted. Only a few T cell clones appeared in more than one patient, yet motif-based clustering showed tissue-specific repertoire signatures that were shared between patients. A small and clinically heterogeneous patient cohort was studied, and sampling depth was acknowledged as a limitation. In both patients and mice, T cells from blood and spleen covered only a limited part of the TCR repertoire found in tissues. Within patients, how anatomically similar tissues were was a major factor shaping TCR repertoire composition, regardless of disease or transplant status.

Libraries came from the immunoSEQ multiplex PCR assay. Adaptive Biotechnologies performed TCRbeta CDR3 sequencing at survey depth and reported CDR3 sequences, V/J genes, productive frequency, and template counts. TCR beta CDR3 regions were amplified from genomic DNA rather than RNA. The authors' analysis ran thus. Jensen-Shannon divergence was used to quantify pairwise repertoire overlap between tissues, with a value of 1 meaning complete divergence and a value of 0 meaning identical repertoires. Tissues were grouped by single-linkage agglomerative hierarchical clustering of pairwise JSD values, and the clustering results were shown as dendrograms. GLIPH2 was run on all patient samples with simulation_depth 1000, kmer_min_depth 3 and cdr3_length_cutoff 8, and groups with more than two unique CDR3s were retained. A standardized tissue-overlap score was generated by extrapolating Jaccard GLIPH-group overlap across patients to a standard repertoire size of 1000 clones. Associations of diversity with clinical or experimental variables used linear mixed-effect models with tissue fixed effects and individual random effects. Imported from immuneACCESS, the table was reduced by TCRdb to in-frame sequences with V and J called. These copies leave out some clones; in studies compared against another copy, an unresolved V gene accounts for under half, and the cause of the remainder is not known. V and J calls and clone size are those listed in that table; D and trimming were worked out from the DNA. The sample table records around 25,000 clones; less than 95% of these occur just once. 2% of the sample goes to the ten largest clones.

This clonotype was obtained from a male donor at least 60 years old who later had graft-versus-host disease after an allogeneic stem cell transplant. The sequencing here drew on blood, taken before transplantation. The chain uses TRBV11-2 and TRBJ1-1; no D gene is confidently identified. CDR3 protein: CASSLALKTEAFF. The nucleotide sequence is given as TGTGCCAGCAGCTTGGCCCTTAAGACTGAAGCTTTCTTT. Reference TRBV11-2 and TRBJ1-1 proteins supply the regions before and after the CDR3; the full variable domain is: EAGVAQSPRYKIIEKRQSVAFWCNPISGHATLYWYQQILGQGPKLLIQFQNNGVVDDSQLPKDRFSAERLKGVDSTLKIQPAKLEDSAVYLCASSLALKTEAFFGQGTRLTVV.